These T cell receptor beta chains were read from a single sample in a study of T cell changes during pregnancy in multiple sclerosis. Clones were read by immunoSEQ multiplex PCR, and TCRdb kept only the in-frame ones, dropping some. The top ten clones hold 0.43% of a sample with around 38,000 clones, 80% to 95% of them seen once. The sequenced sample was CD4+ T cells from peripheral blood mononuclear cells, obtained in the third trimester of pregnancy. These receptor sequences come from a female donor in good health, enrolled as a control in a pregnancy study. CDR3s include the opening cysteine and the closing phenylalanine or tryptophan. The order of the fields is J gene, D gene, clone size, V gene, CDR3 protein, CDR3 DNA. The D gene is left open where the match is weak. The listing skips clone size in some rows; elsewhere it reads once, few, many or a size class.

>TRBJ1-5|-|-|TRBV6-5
CASSAGAGNQPQHF
TGTGCCAGCAGCGCGGGGGCTGGCAATCAGCCCCAGCATTTT
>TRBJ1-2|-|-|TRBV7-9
CASSLEQVYGYTF
TGTGCCAGCAGCTTAGAACAGGTCTATGGCTACACCTTC
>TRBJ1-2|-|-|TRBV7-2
CASQRTGGAGYTF
TGTGCCAGCCAACGAACGGGGGGCGCTGGCTACACCTTC
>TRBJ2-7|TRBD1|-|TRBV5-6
CASNPRTGTYEQYF
TGTGCCAGCAACCCCCGGACAGGAACCTACGAGCAGTACTTC
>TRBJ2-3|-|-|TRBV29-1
CSGEGQGLDTQYF
TGCAGCGGAGAAGGGCAGGGATTGGATACGCAGTATTTT
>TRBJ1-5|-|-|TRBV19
CASSSLNQPQHF
TGTGCCAGTAGTTCCCTTAATCAGCCCCAGCATTTT
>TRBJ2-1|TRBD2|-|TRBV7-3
CASSLGAGRTYNEQFF
TGTGCCAGCAGCTTAGGAGCGGGGCGGACCTACAATGAGCAGTTCTTC
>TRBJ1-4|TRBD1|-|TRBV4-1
CASSSRDRGNEKLFF
TGCGCCAGCAGCAGCCGGGACAGGGGGAATGAAAAACTGTTTTTT
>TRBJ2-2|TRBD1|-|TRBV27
CASQRGRSGELFF
TGTGCCAGCCAAAGGGGGCGTTCCGGGGAGCTGTTTTTT
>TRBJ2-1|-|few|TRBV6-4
CASSDRWGRSGSEQFF
TGTGCCAGCAGTGACAGGTGGGGGCGGAGTGGGTCTGAGCAGTTCTTC
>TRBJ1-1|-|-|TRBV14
CASSPPQGAGNTEAFF
TGTGCCAGCAGCCCCCCTCAGGGTGCAGGGAACACTGAAGCTTTCTTT
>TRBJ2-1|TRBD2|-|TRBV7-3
CASSPMTSGGYNEQFF
TGTGCCAGCAGCCCAATGACTAGCGGGGGGTACAATGAGCAGTTCTTC
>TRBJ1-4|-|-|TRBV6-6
CASRRTVGDEKLFF
TGTGCCAGCAGAAGGACAGTTGGCGATGAAAAACTGTTTTTT
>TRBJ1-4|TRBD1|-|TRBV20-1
CSAWTGEKLFF
TGCAGTGCATGGACAGGTGAAAAACTGTTTTTT
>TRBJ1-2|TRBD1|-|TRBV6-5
CASSYARTGGGYGYTF
TGTGCCAGCAGTTACGCGAGGACAGGGGGCGGATATGGCTACACCTTC
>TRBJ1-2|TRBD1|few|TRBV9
CASSPTGGQANYGYTF
TGTGCCAGCAGCCCAACAGGGGGACAAGCTAACTATGGCTACACCTTC
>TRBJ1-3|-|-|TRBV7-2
CASTPGGSGNTIYF
TGTGCCAGCACCCCGGGGGGATCTGGAAACACCATATATTTT
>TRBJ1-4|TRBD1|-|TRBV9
CASSVEGAGFEKLFF
TGTGCCAGCAGCGTAGAGGGGGCAGGATTTGAAAAACTGTTTTTT
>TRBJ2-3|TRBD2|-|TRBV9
CASSVRTSLPTDTQYF
TGTGCCAGCAGCGTAAGGACTAGCTTACCCACAGATACGCAGTATTTT
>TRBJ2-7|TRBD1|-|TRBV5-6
CASSSGQGNEQYF
TGTGCCAGCAGCTCGGGACAGGGAAACGAGCAGTACTTC
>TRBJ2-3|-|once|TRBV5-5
CASSPWTGTDTQYF
TGTGCCAGCAGCCCCTGGACGGGGACAGATACGCAGTATTTT
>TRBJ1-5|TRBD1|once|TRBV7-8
CASSQWGQGSQPQHF
TGTGCCAGCAGCCAGTGGGGACAGGGGTCTCAGCCCCAGCATTTT